These 25 T cell receptor beta chains originate from one sample sequenced in a study of T-cell memory formation after mild COVID-19 (dated by TCRdb to the early 2020s). Library prep was done by 5' RACE. This sample was sequenced with an Illumina NovaSeq 6000. Through fastp at Q25 and MiXCR, TCRdb rebuilt clones from the public reads, retaining in-frame beta chains. Every distinct CDR3 protein forms one entry, paired with its most common genes and DNA. The sample table lists approximately 300,000 distinct CDR3 sequences, around 8% of them with a count of one. The ten largest make up around a fifth of the sample. Sequenced: PBMCs or a T cell subset sorted from them (not recorded which). The receptors come from a man aged 18-30 years who had mild COVID-19 (a few samples of this study predate the infection). The sample titles of this study are shuffled in the database, so cell type and time point are left out; the donor was told from shared clones.

This clonotype came up a few times. The chain has TRBV12-3 or TRBV12-4 and TRBJ2-7; D is ambiguous. The CDR3 loop spans 12 amino acids. The V and J ends lost 5 bases and 3 bases respectively, with 8 bases between them. CDR3 sequence reads: CASSPWGYEQYF. Written as DNA, the CDR3 is TGTGCCAGCAGTCCGTGGGGCTACGAGCAGTACTTC.

CDR3 sequence reads: CASSQVASGGRYEQYF. CDR3 coding DNA: TGTGCCAGCAGCCAAGTGGCTAGCGGGGGGAGGTACGAGCAGTACTTC. J is TRBJ2-7 and V is TRBV4-2; the match to TRBD2 covers 11 bases. The J segment lost 4 bases and the V segment lost 1 base, leaving 6 bases of the junction unmatched. CDR3 size: 16 residues. The germline CDR1 and CDR2 sequences are LGHNA and YNFKEQ.

This clonotype was seen many times. The CDR3 sequence: CASSYSSYEQYV. Here the CDR3 DNA reads TGTGCCAGCAGTTACAGCTCCTACGAGCAGTACGTC. V and J are TRBV6-2 or TRBV6-3 and TRBJ2-7; D remains unclear. V shed 2 bases and J shed 0 bases, with 2 bases lying between them. CDR1 is MNHEY, CDR2 SVGEGT, per germline. The CDR3 has 12 amino acids.

In its sample, this clonotype was seen a few times. The chain joins TRBV11-2 to TRBJ2-1; tentatively, D is TRBD2 (5 bases). Looked up from germline, CDR1 is SGHAT and CDR2 is FQNNGV. V was cut by 5 bases and J by 4 bases, with 15 bases left in between. The CDR3 covers 15 residues. The DNA for the CDR3 is TGTGCCAGCAGCCCAGTTCGAGGGTTTTACAATGAGCAGTTCTTC. It translates to CASSPVRGFYNEQFF.

The V call is TRBV2, the J call TRBJ1-5; 7 bases align to TRBD1. V lost 4 bases and J lost 7; bases outside the gene matches: 7. Per germline, CDR1 SNHLY and CDR2 FYNNEI. CDR3 length equals 14 residues. The CDR3 sequence is CASSGSQGNQPQHF. Written as DNA, the CDR3 is TGTGCCAGCAGTGGCTCACAGGGGAACCAGCCCCAGCATTTT.

V gene TRBV12-3 or TRBV12-4 combines with J gene TRBJ2-1; no reliable D call. Between the trimmed V and J ends, which lost 2 bases and 5 bases, there was a span of 19 bases. CDR3 length: 17 amino acids. The chain's CDR3 is CASSLKATHLEDNEQFF. For the CDR3, the DNA is TGTGCCAGCAGTTTAAAAGCGACCCACCTCGAGGACAATGAGCAGTTCTTC.

V and J are TRBV12-3 or TRBV12-4 and TRBJ2-5; perhaps TRBD1 as D (6 bases). The CDR3 contains 15 residues. V lost 3 bases and J 5 bases, leaving 16 bases between the germline ends. For the CDR3, the DNA is TGTGCCAGCAGTTTGTTTGACACAGGGACGGAGACCCAGTACTTC. It codes for CASSLFDTGTETQYF.

This chain connects TRBV24-1 to TRBJ2-3; D might be TRBD2 (6 bases). Germline lookup yields CDR1 KGHDR and CDR2 SFDVKD. V was cut by 7 bases and J by 0 bases, with 13 bases left in between. This CDR3 is 15 amino acids long. CDR3: CATSTGDGSTDTQYF. The CDR3, as DNA: TGTGCCACCAGCACGGGGGACGGGAGCACAGATACGCAGTATTTT.

This clonotype was recorded at least ten times. J is TRBJ2-4 and V is TRBV7-8; D is ambiguous. The CDR3 covers 14 residues. V was shortened by 4 bases and J by 0 bases, with 7 bases between the two germline ends. Germline assignment: CDR1 SGHVS and CDR2 FQNEAQ. The CDR3 reads CASSYTEAKNIQYF. CDR3 DNA sequence: TGTGCCAGCAGCTACACGGAAGCCAAAAACATTCAGTACTTC.

This clonotype was found a few times. This chain links TRBV25-1 with TRBJ2-5, with TRBD2 identical over 11 bases. This CDR3 is 17 amino acids long. Germline values: CDR1 MGHDK, CDR2 SYGVNS. The V gene end was trimmed by 3 bases and the J gene end by 5 bases; junction bases not matched to a gene: 11. CDR3 in DNA: TGTGCCAGCAGTGACGGGGCTAGCGGGGGGCCGGGGGAGACCCAGTACTTC. Protein: CASSDGASGGPGETQYF.

This clonotype has a count of ten or more. This chain joins TRBV7-9 and TRBJ2-3; D might be TRBD1 (5 bases). This CDR3 has 14 amino acids. Germline lookup yields CDR1 SEHNR and CDR2 FQNEAQ (reference sequence). The V end was cut by 5 bases, the J end by 6 bases, with 15 bases between. This CDR3 is CASSPSFGADTQYF. Here the CDR3 DNA reads TGTGCCAGCAGCCCTTCGTTTGGGGCGGATACGCAGTATTTT.

This clonotype was detected a few times. The chain carries TRBV12-3 or TRBV12-4 and TRBJ2-5; no clear D gene. The CDR3 length is 15 residues. V shed 2 bases and J shed 2 bases, with 12 bases lying between them. The DNA for the CDR3 is TGTGCCAGCAGTTTAAAGGCCCCACCTCAAGAGACCCAGTACTTC. Encoded protein: CASSLKAPPQETQYF.

Written as DNA, the CDR3 is TGTGCCATCGTGGCCCTGAACACTGAAGCTTTCTTT. This codes for CAIVALNTEAFF. V usage is TRBV10-3 and J usage is TRBJ1-1; D gene ambiguous. CDR3 length: 12 amino acids. Trimming removed 8 bases at V and 0 bases at J, with 7 bases between. Germline assignment: CDR1 ENHRY and CDR2 SYGVKD.

This clonotype was recorded a few times. The chain links TRBV29-1 to TRBJ2-5; TRBD2 matches at 7 bases. CDR3 length: 14 residues. J lost 5 bases, V lost 2 bases, and 8 bases had no gene match. Germline loops: CDR1 SQVTM, CDR2 ANQGSEA. The CDR3 DNA reads TGCAGCGTTGAATATGGACTAGTTGGCGAGACCCAGTACTTC. Translation: CSVEYGLVGETQYF.

In this sample, this clonotype turned up many times. The chain recombines TRBV5-1 with TRBJ2-1; 9 bases are a match to TRBD2. J lost 10 bases, V lost 7 bases, and 9 bases had no gene match. The CDR3 extends over 13 amino acids. Germline values: CDR1 SGHRS, CDR2 YFSETQ. The CDR3 nucleotides are TGCGCCAGCTTCGCTAGCGGGGCTGGAGAGCAGTTCTTC. As protein: CASFASGAGEQFF.

V is TRBV29-1 and J is TRBJ1-1, with TRBD1 matching 9 bases. This CDR3 is 14 amino acids long. V dropped 4 bases and J dropped 0; count of bases not matched to a gene: 3. Per germline, CDR1 SQVTM and CDR2 ANQGSEA. DNA of the CDR3: TGCAGCGTTGGCAGGGACAGGGTGAACACTGAAGCTTTCTTT. It specifies CSVGRDRVNTEAFF.

The chain employs TRBV5-1 and TRBJ1-1; D is perhaps TRBD1 (5 bases). The ends were cut back, 5 bases at V and 12 bases at J, with 23 bases in the middle. The CDR3 contains 14 residues. Germline V gene data show CDR1 as SGHRS and CDR2 as YFSETQ. Written as DNA, the CDR3 is TGCGCCAGCAGAGAAATGGCGGGACTCCTTTACACTTTCTTT. It specifies CASREMAGLLYTFF.

The chain couples TRBV6-6 to TRBJ1-2; no reliable D call. CDR1 is MNHNY and CDR2 is SVGAGI in the germline V gene (reference sequence). The CDR3 sequence is 14 residues long. The V end lost 2 bases, the J end lost 0 bases, and 7 bases lay between the germline ends. The CDR3 DNA is TGTGCCAGCAGTTACGATCCAGCTAACTATGGCTACACCTTC. Its protein product is CASSYDPANYGYTF.

This clonotype was seen more than once but under ten times. This chain connects TRBV28 to TRBJ1-5; D is undetermined. This CDR3 spans 13 amino acids. CDR1 MDHEN and CDR2 SYDVKM come from the germline V gene. Trimming removed 6 bases from V and 4 bases from J, with 10 bases in between. The CDR3 sequence is CASRRTGNQPQHF. The DNA for the CDR3 is TGTGCCAGCAGAAGGACGGGAAATCAGCCCCAGCATTTT.

This clonotype showed up many times. The chain is built from TRBV10-3 and TRBJ2-1; 10 bases are a match to TRBD1. Germline-derived CDR1 and CDR2 are ENHRY and SYGVKD. Trimming removed 6 bases from V and 6 bases from J; junction bases left unmatched: 8. The CDR3 loop spans 15 amino acids. Here the CDR3 DNA reads TGTGCCATCAGGGGGGACAGGGGCAACTTCAATGAGCAGTTCTTC. It translates to CAIRGDRGNFNEQFF.

This clonotype was observed a few times. The J gene is TRBJ2-3, the V gene TRBV5-1; 10 nucleotides match TRBD2. CDR1 is SGHRS and CDR2 is YFSETQ in the germline V gene. The length of the CDR3 is 16 residues. With V trimmed by 4 bases and J by 1 base, 6 bases remained unmatched. The CDR3 is CASSLSGGLGTDTQYF. In DNA form, the CDR3 reads TGCGCCAGCAGCCTTAGCGGGGGGCTTGGCACAGATACGCAGTATTTT.

This sequence joins TRBV6-2 or TRBV6-3 and TRBJ2-2, with 7 bases fitting TRBD1. With V trimmed by 0 bases and J by 4 bases, 5 bases remained unmatched. Germline assignment: CDR1 MNHEY and CDR2 SVGEGT. The CDR3 consists of 16 residues. CDR3 in DNA: TGTGCCAGCAGTTACTCTACCGGGACAGCCACCGGGGAGCTGTTTTTT. Protein sequence: CASSYSTGTATGELFF.

This clonotype was counted only a few times. The rearrangement links TRBV19 to TRBJ1-1, with TRBD1 identical over 8 bases. The CDR3 contains 17 residues. Germline CDR1 reads LNHDA; CDR2 reads SQIVND (reference sequence). Trimming at V came to 3 bases and at J to 4 bases, leaving 13 bases not matched to a gene. The CDR3 region is CASSIPPDRGVFTEAFF. The CDR3 DNA sequence: TGTGCCAGTAGTATCCCACCCGACAGGGGTGTATTCACTGAAGCTTTCTTT. Drawing the rest from reference TRBV19 and TRBJ1-1, the complete variable domain is DGGITQSPKYLFRKEGQNVTLSCEQNLNHDAMYWYRQDPGQGLRLIYYSQIVNDFQKGDIAEGYSVSREKKESFPLTVTSAQKNPTAFYLCASSIPPDRGVFTEAFFGQGTRLTVV.

This clonotype has only a few counts. The V call is TRBV27, the J call TRBJ2-7; 8 nucleotides align to TRBD2. The CDR3 is made up of 15 amino acids. Germline CDR1 reads MNHEY; CDR2 reads SMNVEV (reference sequence). V lost 3 bases and J lost 4; bases outside the gene matches: 8. CDR3 bases: TGTGCCAGCAGTTTCAAGGCGGGGGGACTATACGAGCAGTACGTC. As protein: CASSFKAGGLYEQYV.

Many counts were recorded for this clonotype. The chain employs TRBV5-1 and TRBJ2-5; 8 bases match TRBD2. This CDR3 region has 16 residues. Looked up from germline, CDR1 is SGHRS and CDR2 is YFSETQ. The junction had 5 bases not matched to a gene; V was cut back by 0 bases and J by 1 base. In DNA form, the CDR3 reads TGCGCCAGCAGCTTGGGAGCGGGGGAGACCCAAGAGACCCAGTACTTC. As protein: CASSLGAGETQETQYF.